This record covers a single TCR beta chain. Data came from immunoSEQ multiplex PCR; TCRdb stores just in-frame clones and leaves some out. This table has over 400,000 clones, approximately 95% appearing once. The data originate from a study of shared clonotypes between healthy human individuals. Study in general: The people who gave samples were two women and a few men aged 18 to 49. Donors had three CD4 naive, three CD4 memory, two CD8 naive and one CD8 memory plate apiece.

V lost 4 bases and J lost 0, with 9 bases in between. This CDR3 spans 14 amino acids. Germline CDR1 and CDR2: SGHDT and YYEEEE. This clonotype was obtained from a woman in her twenties or thirties in good health. V and J are TRBV5-6 and TRBJ2-3, with a weak D call TRBD1 (5 bases). The sample taken for sequencing was naive CD4+ T cells sorted from blood. Subset in this sample: CD45RA+ positively selected. CDR3 amino acids: CASSRKGSTDTQYF. As DNA, the CDR3 is TGTGCCAGCAGCCGCAAGGGGAGCACAGATACGCAGTATTTT.